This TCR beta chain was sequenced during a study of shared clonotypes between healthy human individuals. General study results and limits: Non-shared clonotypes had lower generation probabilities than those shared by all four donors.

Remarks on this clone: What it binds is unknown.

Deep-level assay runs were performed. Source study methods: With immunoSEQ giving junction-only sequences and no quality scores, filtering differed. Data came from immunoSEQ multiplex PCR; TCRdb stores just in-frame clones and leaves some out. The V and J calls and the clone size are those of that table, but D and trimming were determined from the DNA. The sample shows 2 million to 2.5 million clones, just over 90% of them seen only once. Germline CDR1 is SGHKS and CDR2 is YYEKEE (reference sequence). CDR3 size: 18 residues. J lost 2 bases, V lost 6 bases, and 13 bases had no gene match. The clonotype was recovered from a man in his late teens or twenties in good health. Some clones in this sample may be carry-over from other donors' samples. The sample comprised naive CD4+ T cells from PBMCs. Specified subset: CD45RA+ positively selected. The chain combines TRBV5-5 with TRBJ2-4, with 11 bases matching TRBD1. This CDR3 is CASTMGQGVLSSKNIQYF. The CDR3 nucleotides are TGTGCCAGCACCATGGGACAGGGGGTGTTATCCTCCAAAAACATTCAGTACTTC.